A selection of T cell receptor beta chains follows, all from one sample in a study of control samples from healthy donors and cancer patients. Assay: immunoSEQ multiplex PCR; the TCRdb copy retains only in-frame clones and omits some. The sample comprises 100,000 to 150,000 clones, 92% of which are singletons, and roughly 2.1% rests with the top ten. Material for sequencing was blood. The receptors here all came from a woman in her 50s in good health. CDR3s include the opening cysteine and the closing phenylalanine or tryptophan. A D gene is named only where the DNA matches it firmly. Size is stated for part of the rows, as once, few or many counts, or as a class when the clone is expanded.

j_gene,abundance,v_gene,d_gene,CDR3aa,CDR3nt
TRBJ1-2,-,TRBV7-9,-,CAITGDGYTF,TGTGCAATAACAGGAGATGGCTACACCTTC
TRBJ2-5,-,TRBV3-1/TRBV3-2,-,CASSPNGQETQYF,TGTGCCAGCAGTCCGAACGGGCAAGAGACCCAGTACTTC
TRBJ1-5,-,TRBV1,-,CTSSQIWDMDQPQHF,TGCACCAGCAGCCAAATTTGGGATATGGATCAGCCCCAGCATTTT
TRBJ1-2,-,TRBV3-1/TRBV3-2,TRBD1,CASSQDRFGQGNYGYTF,TGTGCCAGCAGCCAAGATAGGTTCGGACAGGGGAACTATGGCTACACCTTC
TRBJ1-2,-,TRBV28,TRBD1,CASSIKGAGYTF,TGTGCCAGCAGTATCAAGGGGGCTGGCTACACCTTC
TRBJ1-2,-,TRBV12-3/TRBV12-4,TRBD1,CASSTGQAYGYTF,TGTGCCAGCAGTACTGGACAGGCCTATGGCTACACCTTC
TRBJ1-2,-,TRBV11-2,-,CASSLGREENGYTF,TGTGCCAGCAGCTTAGGCAGGGAAGAAAATGGCTACACCTTC
TRBJ2-1,-,TRBV5-1,-,CASSLIGKTPYNEQFF,TGCGCCAGCAGCTTGATAGGGAAGACCCCATACAATGAGCAGTTCTTC
TRBJ2-7,medium-sized,TRBV7-2,TRBD2,CASSSQSGLAGETYEQYF,TGTGCCAGCAGCTCCCAGTCGGGACTAGCGGGAGAGACCTACGAGCAGTACTTC
TRBJ1-3,-,TRBV27,-,CASSLAISGNTIYF,TGTGCCAGCAGTTTGGCTATTAGTGGAAACACCATATATTTT
TRBJ1-5,-,TRBV18,-,CASSLVSVGNQPQHF,TGTGCCAGCTCTCTGGTCAGTGTAGGCAATCAGCCCCAGCATTTT
TRBJ1-5,-,TRBV28,-,CASSFFRQPSGNQPQHF,TGTGCCAGCAGTTTTTTTCGACAGCCCTCCGGCAATCAGCCCCAGCATTTT
TRBJ2-2,-,TRBV27,-,CASNMGAGGELFF,TGTGCCAGCAATATGGGGGCTGGCGGGGAGCTGTTTTTT
TRBJ1-2,few,TRBV6-6,-,CASSYSWEPNYGYTF,TGTGCCAGCAGTTACTCCTGGGAGCCTAACTATGGCTACACCTTC
TRBJ2-7,-,TRBV28,-,CASSAPGQHSYEQYF,TGTGCCAGCAGTGCCCCGGGACAACACTCCTACGAGCAGTACTTC
TRBJ2-7,-,TRBV2,TRBD2,CASSLYSTGLAGGYLSYEQYF,TGTGCCAGCAGTCTTTACTCCACCGGACTAGCGGGAGGCTATCTCTCCTACGAGCAGTACTTC
TRBJ1-1,few,TRBV28,TRBD1,CASSRDRGRLAEAFF,TGTGCCAGCAGCCGAGACAGGGGTCGATTGGCTGAAGCTTTCTTT
TRBJ1-3,-,TRBV7-8,-,CASTPIRGNTIYF,TGTGCCAGCACCCCGATCAGGGGAAACACCATATATTTT
TRBJ2-5,-,TRBV18,TRBD2,CASSPLAGGETQYF,TGTGCCAGCTCACCACTAGCGGGGGGAGAGACCCAGTACTTC
TRBJ2-5,-,TRBV6-5,TRBD2,CASKRREGQETQYF,TGTGCCAGCAAGCGGCGGGAGGGCCAAGAGACCCAGTACTTC
TRBJ2-5,-,TRBV5-1,-,CASSLVGGETQYF,TGCGCCAGCAGCTTGGTGGGCGGAGAGACCCAGTACTTC
TRBJ1-5,-,TRBV28,-,CASSPIGAQHF,TGTGCCAGCAGCCCTATTGGGGCCCAGCATTTT